This TCR beta chain was recorded in a study of regulatory T cells in long-lasting Graves disease. In the study overall: The term persistent Graves' disease signified upward of 5 years on antithyroid drugs with positive TSH receptor antibodies. Findings and limits, study-wide: In persistent patients, shared public clonotypes (under 3,000) outnumbered those in new patients (about 970).

The sample holds many counts of this clonotype. The antigen is unknown. Time point in this sample: persistent/refractory GD, antithyroid drugs over 5 years with positive TRAb. There was RNA extracted from PBMCs, and the TCR library was made from it. Libraries of TCR beta came from iRepertoire HTBI primers plus Arm-PCR of CDR3 regions. Methods used by the authors: 60 or so TRBV and about 14 TRBJ segments were identified across samples. TCRdb processed the multiplex PCR reads anew with MiXCR; each CDR3 protein has one entry. The V and J calls here are based on TCRdb, not the publication. The sample has some 470,000 distinct CDR3 sequences, around a fifth seen once; the top ten hold roughly 7.7%. The receptor's source is a female donor with Graves disease. The specimen was peripheral blood mononuclear cells (PBMCs), collected when the disease was refractory, from a patient treated with antithyroid drugs.

The CDR3 coding sequence is TGTGCCACCAGTGATTCGGCGGGGGACAGTGCCTACGAGCAGTACTTC. This encodes CATSDSAGDSAYEQYF. The genes are TRBV24-1 and TRBJ2-7; either TRBD1 or TRBD2 may supply D (7 bases each). The germline CDR1 and CDR2 sequences are KGHDR and SFDVKD. The CDR3 loop spans 16 amino acids. Trimming shortened V by 2 bases and J by 2 bases, and 15 bases separated the two germline ends.